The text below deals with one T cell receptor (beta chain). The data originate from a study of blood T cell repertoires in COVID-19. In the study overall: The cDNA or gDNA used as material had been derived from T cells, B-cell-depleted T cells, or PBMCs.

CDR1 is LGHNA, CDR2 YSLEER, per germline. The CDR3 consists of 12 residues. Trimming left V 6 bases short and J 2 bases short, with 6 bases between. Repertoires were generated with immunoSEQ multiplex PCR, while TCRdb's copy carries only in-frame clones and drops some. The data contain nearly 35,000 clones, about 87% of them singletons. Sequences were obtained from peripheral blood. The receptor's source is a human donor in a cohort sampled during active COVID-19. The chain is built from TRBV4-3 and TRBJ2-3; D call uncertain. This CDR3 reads CASRQLTDTQYF. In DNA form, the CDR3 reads TGCGCCAGCAGACAGCTCACAGATACGCAGTATTTT.